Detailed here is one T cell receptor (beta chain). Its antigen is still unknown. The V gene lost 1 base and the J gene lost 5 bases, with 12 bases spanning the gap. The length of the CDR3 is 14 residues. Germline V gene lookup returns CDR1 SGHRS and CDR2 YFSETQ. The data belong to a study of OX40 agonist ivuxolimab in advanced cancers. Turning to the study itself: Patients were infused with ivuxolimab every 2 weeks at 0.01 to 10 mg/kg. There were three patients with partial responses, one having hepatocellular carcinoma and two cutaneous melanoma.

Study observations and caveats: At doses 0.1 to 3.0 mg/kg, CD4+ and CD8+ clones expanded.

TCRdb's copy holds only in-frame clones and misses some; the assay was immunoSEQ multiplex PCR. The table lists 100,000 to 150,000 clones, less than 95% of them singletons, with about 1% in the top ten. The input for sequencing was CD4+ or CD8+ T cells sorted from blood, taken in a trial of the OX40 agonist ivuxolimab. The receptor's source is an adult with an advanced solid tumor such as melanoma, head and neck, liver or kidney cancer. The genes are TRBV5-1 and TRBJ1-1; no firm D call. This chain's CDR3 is CASSLRTDRTEAFF. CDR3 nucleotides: TGCGCCAGCAGCTTGCGGACGGATAGGACTGAAGCTTTCTTT.